The clone carrying this T cell receptor beta chain was picked up a small number of times. Other DNA sequences of this sample code for an identical CDR3. Germline assignment: CDR1 SGHDT and CDR2 YYEEEE. The V and J ends lost 0 bases and 5 bases respectively, with 6 bases between them. The CDR3 totals 13 residues. In the source study's methods: How many nucleated cells were present was estimated from reference gene primer amplification. Measured with immunoSEQ multiplex PCR; TCRdb has only the in-frame clones, and not every one. V and J calls and clone size are given by that table; D and trimming were obtained from the DNA. Among 200,000 to 300,000 clones listed, roughly 83% were seen once. This sample stems from a study of blood T cell repertoires in COVID-19. Study background: Some COVID-19 samples were acute and others convalescent; all came from the United States, Italy and Spain. From T cells, B-cell-depleted T cells, or PBMCs came the material, which was cDNA or gDNA.

Sequences were obtained from peripheral blood. The rearrangement joins TRBV5-6 to TRBJ1-5, with D possibly TRBD1 on 5 matching bases. The sequence came from an elderly woman with acute or convalescent COVID-19. The DNA of the CDR3 is TGTGCCAGCAGCTTGGCGGGGGATCAGCCCCAGCATTTT. It is translated as CASSLAGDQPQHF.